The 29 T cell receptor beta chains reported below all come from one sample, sequenced in a study of T-cell memory formation after mild COVID-19. A single record per CDR3 protein comes from TCRdb applying MiXCR to the 5' RACE reads. The sample has about 340,000 distinct CDR3 sequences, more than 15% seen once; the top ten hold approximately 20%. Sequencing was carried out using PBMCs or a T cell subset sorted from them (not recorded which). These receptors all stem from a man aged 18 to 29 who had mild COVID-19 (a few samples of this study predate the infection). Cell type and time point are not known.

The chain recombines TRBV4-1 with TRBJ2-5; 8 bases match TRBD1. The CDR3 totals 16 residues. Germline CDR1 is MGHRA and CDR2 is YSYEKL. The junction had 12 bases not matched to a gene; V was cut back by 4 bases and J by 5 bases. For the CDR3, the DNA is TGCGCCAGCAGCCGGGGTCCGGGACAGGTATTCGAGACCCAGTACTTC. It is translated as CASSRGPGQVFETQYF.

This clonotype was counted between two and nine times. The rearrangement links TRBV5-1 to TRBJ2-3, with D perhaps TRBD1 (5 bases). V was cut by 2 bases and J by 2 bases, with 9 bases left in between. The CDR3 has 14 amino acids. Germline CDR1 and CDR2: SGHRS and YFSETQ. The CDR3 loop reads CASSFPGPTDTQYF. Written as DNA, the CDR3 is TGCGCCAGCAGCTTCCCAGGGCCCACAGATACGCAGTATTTT.

This chain uses TRBV20-1 with TRBJ2-1, with 8 nucleotides matching TRBD2. Trimming took 0 bases from V and 8 from J; bases not matched to a gene: 9. Germline V gene data show CDR1 as DFQATT and CDR2 as SNEGSKA (reference sequence). This CDR3 has 15 residues. CDR3 nucleotide sequence: TGCAGTGCTAGAGATGCCGGGACTAGTAAACATGAGCAGTTCTTC. Protein product: CSARDAGTSKHEQFF.

The chain is built from TRBV6-5 and TRBJ2-4; 8 nucleotides match TRBD1. The CDR3 contains 14 residues. V lost 6 bases and J lost 16; bases outside the gene matches: 17. The germline V gene encodes CDR1 MNHEY and CDR2 SVGAGI. CDR3 DNA sequence: TGTGCCAGCAGCTCTTACCAGCCGGGACAGGTCTTTTACTTC. It translates to CASSSYQPGQVFYF.

J is TRBJ2-3 and V is TRBV10-3, with D maybe TRBD2 (5 bases). V was cut by 4 bases and J by 1 base, with 15 bases left in between. The CDR3 covers 16 residues. Germline CDR1 is ENHRY and CDR2 is SYGVKD. The chain's CDR3 is CAISARLGSGTDTQYF. The CDR3 DNA sequence: TGTGCCATCAGTGCGCGACTGGGGAGTGGCACAGATACGCAGTATTTT.

V is TRBV12-3 or TRBV12-4 and J is TRBJ2-3; no firm D call. CDR3 size: 14 residues. V lost 3 bases, J lost 5 bases, and 12 bases lay in between. The CDR3 DNA reads as TGTGCCAGCAGTTTCGTGGGGTCGGGAGATACGCAGTATTTT. Translation gives CASSFVGSGDTQYF.

This clonotype was detected only a few times. The V call is TRBV4-3, the J call TRBJ1-2; D unclear. This CDR3 region has 13 residues. V was cut by 1 base and J by 7 bases, with 10 bases left in between. CDR1 is LGHNA and CDR2 is YSLEER in the germline V gene. In DNA form, the CDR3 reads TGCGCCAGCAGCCAAGCGGAGAAAGCTGGCTACACCTTC. It is translated as CASSQAEKAGYTF.

This clonotype was recorded a few times. The chain employs TRBV6-5 and TRBJ2-1, with a weak D call TRBD1 (5 bases). Trimming took off 2 bases at V and 7 bases at J, with 6 bases between the two ends. Germline lookup yields CDR1 MNHEY and CDR2 SVGAGI. This CDR3 is built from 12 residues. CDR3 sequence (DNA): TGTGCCAGCAGTTACGGGGCGAATGAGCAGTTCTTC. It encodes CASSYGANEQFF.

The sample holds a few counts of this clonotype. The chain recombines TRBV19 with TRBJ2-2; a possible D gene is TRBD1 (6 bases). V was clipped by 7 bases and J by 4 bases, with 16 bases between them. Germline values: CDR1 LNHDA, CDR2 SQIVND (reference sequence). CDR3 length: 15 residues. For the CDR3, the DNA is TGTGCCAGTACCTCCGGGACACTTCTCACCGGGGAGCTGTTTTTT. Encoded protein: CASTSGTLLTGELFF.

Points on this clonotype: One end of the junction varies from germline; a read error may be responsible. The rearrangement uses TRBV13 and TRBJ2-3; 8 bases agree with TRBD2. The V gene's germline CDR1 is PRHDT and CDR2 FYEKMQ (reference sequence). The CDR3 contains 12 residues. For the CDR3, the DNA is TGTGCCAGCACCGTAGGCGGGGGGCCTACTCGTTTT. This gives the protein CASTVGGGPTRF.

CDR3 loop: CASSETSGTRIHF. CDR3 coding DNA: TGCGCCAGCAGTGAGACCTCCGGGACTCGGATCCACTTT. V and J are TRBV10-1 and TRBJ1-6; TRBD1 might be the D (5 bases). The germline V and J ends were trimmed by 2 bases and 17 bases, with 16 bases remaining between them. The CDR3 extends over 13 amino acids. Germline CDR1 WNHNN, CDR2 SYGVQD (reference sequence).

This chain uses TRBV5-1 with TRBJ2-7, with TRBD1 matching 10 bases. Germline CDR1 reads SGHRS; CDR2 reads YFSETQ. The ends lost 7 bases at V and 7 bases at J; junction bases unmatched: 8. The CDR3 sequence is 13 residues long. The CDR3 sequence: CASSWGQGWEQYF. DNA for the CDR3: TGCGCCAGCTCCTGGGGACAGGGGTGGGAGCAGTACTTC. Together with reference TRBV5-1 and TRBJ2-7, the CDR3 gives the full variable domain: KAGVTQTPRYLIKTRGQQVTLSCSPISGHRSVSWYQQTPGQGLQFLFEYFSETQRNKGNFPGRFSGRQFSNSRSEMNVSTLELGDSALYLCASSWGQGWEQYFGPGTRLTVT.

In its sample, this clonotype was seen a few times. The gene calls are TRBV3-1 and TRBJ2-4; the D gene is possibly TRBD1 (5 bases). The ends were cut back, 0 bases at V and 3 bases at J, with 15 bases in the middle. In germline, CDR1 is LGHDT, CDR2 YNNKEL (reference sequence). This CDR3 comprises 17 residues. The CDR3 sequence: CASSQDLFRQGKNIQYF. CDR3 in DNA: TGTGCCAGCAGCCAAGATCTGTTTCGGCAGGGCAAAAACATTCAGTACTTC.

This clonotype was observed a few times. The chain is built from TRBV7-9 and TRBJ2-2; the D is unclear. This CDR3 is built from 13 residues. Deletions cut 7 bases from V and 10 bases from J, with 16 bases between. Per the germline V gene, CDR1 is SEHNR and CDR2 is FQNEAQ (reference sequence). The CDR3 DNA follows: TGTGCCAGCACCGAACTCGGTGGGGTGGAGCTGTTTTTT. This translates into CASTELGGVELFF.

Many counts were recorded for this clonotype. CDR3 loop: CASSSDYTDTQYF. CDR3 nucleotide sequence: TGCGCCAGCAGCTCCGATTACACAGATACGCAGTATTTT. The chain links TRBV5-1 to TRBJ2-3; no reliable D call. The CDR3 has 13 amino acids. Trimming removed 3 bases at V and 2 bases at J, with 7 bases between. Germline V lookup: CDR1 SGHRS, CDR2 YFSETQ.

The V and J genes are TRBV6-5 and TRBJ1-1; a possible D gene is TRBD1 (6 bases). CDR1 and CDR2 (germline): MNHEY, SVGAGI. This CDR3 has 13 residues. V was shortened by 7 bases and J by 5 bases, with 14 bases between the two germline ends. The CDR3, as DNA: TGTGCCAGCATGGACCGACAGGAGACTGAAGCTTTCTTT. Its translation is CASMDRQETEAFF.

This clonotype was seen at least ten times. For the CDR3, the DNA is TGTGCCAGCAGCCGGCAGGGGGCCGAAGCTTTCTTT. This translates into CASSRQGAEAFF. V and J are TRBV7-9 and TRBJ1-1, with 8 nucleotides matching TRBD1. This CDR3 has 12 amino acids. Germline assignment: CDR1 SEHNR and CDR2 FQNEAQ (reference sequence). J was trimmed by 8 bases and V by 5 bases; bases with no gene match: 4.

This clonotype was recorded a few times. This chain joins TRBV5-1 and TRBJ2-2, with 12 bases identical to TRBD2. J gave up 5 bases and V 3 bases, and 5 bases lay outside the gene matches. The CDR3 has 16 amino acids. Germline loops: CDR1 SGHRS, CDR2 YFSETQ. The CDR3 region is CASSSGLAGVTGELFF. CDR3 nucleotide sequence: TGCGCCAGCAGCTCGGGACTAGCGGGCGTAACCGGGGAGCTGTTTTTT.

This clonotype was observed a handful of times. The V and J genes are TRBV6-5 and TRBJ1-2; 11 nucleotides align to TRBD1. The CDR3 is made up of 16 amino acids. CDR1 and CDR2 from the germline V gene are MNHEY and SVGAGI. After removal of 10 bases from V and 2 bases from J, the junction contained 12 bases not matched to a gene. The CDR3 nucleotides are TGTGCCATATCCGAGGAAGGGACAGGGGGGAACTATGGCTACACCTTC. It encodes CAISEEGTGGNYGYTF.

The chain joins TRBV19 to TRBJ1-1; D unresolved. Trimming removed 5 bases from V and 2 bases from J, with 12 bases in between. The CDR3 runs 14 residues. Germline lookup yields CDR1 LNHDA and CDR2 SQIVND (reference sequence). The CDR3: CASSPRQSNTEAFF. CDR3 in DNA: TGTGCCAGTAGTCCACGCCAGTCCAACACTGAAGCTTTCTTT.

This clonotype appeared a few times. This sequence joins TRBV7-2 and TRBJ2-3; 8 nucleotides align to TRBD2. This CDR3 has 13 amino acids. The junction had 2 bases not matched to a gene; V was cut back by 5 bases and J by 4 bases. CDR1 and CDR2 (germline): SGHTA, FQGNSA. The CDR3 loop is CASSGGGSDTQYF. In DNA form, the CDR3 reads TGTGCCAGCAGCGGCGGGGGGTCAGATACGCAGTATTTT.

This clonotype showed up just a few times. This chain links TRBV12-3 or TRBV12-4 with TRBJ1-5, with D tentatively TRBD1 (5 bases). CDR3 length: 15 amino acids. V dropped 5 bases and J dropped 4 bases, with 15 bases sitting between them. This chain's CDR3 is CASSPTRQMNQPQHF. For the CDR3, the DNA is TGTGCCAGCAGTCCCACGCGACAGATGAATCAGCCCCAGCATTTT.

This clonotype has only a few counts. The chain uses TRBV7-9 and TRBJ2-7; D gene unclear. There are 13 residues in the CDR3. In germline, CDR1 is SEHNR, CDR2 FQNEAQ (reference sequence). Trimming took 2 bases from V and 0 from J, leaving 5 bases between them. The CDR3 is CASSLNPSYEQYV. For the CDR3, the DNA is TGTGCCAGCAGCTTAAACCCCTCCTACGAGCAGTACGTC.

A few counts support this clonotype. The CDR3, as DNA: TGTGCCAGCAGCTTTGTGGCAGGATCTTCACCCCTCCACTTT. This encodes CASSFVAGSSPLHF. The chain joins TRBV5-6 to TRBJ1-6; D is unclear. Trimming took off 2 bases at V and 9 bases at J, with 12 bases between the two ends. Germline V gene data show CDR1 as SGHDT and CDR2 as YYEEEE. The CDR3 contains 14 residues.

The V gene is TRBV6-5, the J gene TRBJ2-5; D may be TRBD1 or TRBD2 (5 bases each). Germline V gene lookup returns CDR1 MNHEY and CDR2 SVGAGI. Deletions cut 3 bases from V and 5 bases from J, with 16 bases between. This CDR3 is built from 15 residues. CDR3 loop: CASSYESGRRETQYF. The CDR3, as DNA: TGTGCCAGCAGTTATGAATCGGGACGGCGGGAGACCCAGTACTTC.

V and J are TRBV15 and TRBJ1-1; D remains unclear. The length of the CDR3 is 14 residues. The germline V and J ends were trimmed by 0 bases and 0 bases, with 5 bases remaining between them. Germline V gene lookup returns CDR1 LNHNV and CDR2 YYDKDF (reference sequence). The CDR3, as DNA: TGTGCCACCAGCAGAGAACAGATGAACACTGAAGCTTTCTTT. Protein: CATSREQMNTEAFF.

The chain carries TRBV7-2 and TRBJ2-3; 10 bases agree with TRBD2. The CDR3 length is 16 residues. Losses at the gene ends were 6 bases for V and 8 bases for J; bases not matched to a gene: 14. Germline V lookup: CDR1 SGHTA, CDR2 FQGNSA. The CDR3 here is CASSPERGGLSSTQYF. The DNA for the CDR3 is TGTGCCAGCAGTCCGGAGCGGGGGGGCCTCAGTAGTACGCAGTATTTT.

CDR3 sequence (DNA): TGTGCCACCAGTGGACCTCGGGTCACTGAGCAGTTCTTC. Translation gives CATSGPRVTEQFF. The chain links TRBV24-1 to TRBJ2-1; D is unclear. There are 13 residues in the CDR3. CDR1 and CDR2 (germline): KGHDR, SFDVKD. V shed 5 bases and J shed 9 bases, with 13 bases lying between them.

The chain joins TRBV7-9 to TRBJ1-1, with a possible D match to TRBD1 (5 bases). CDR1 SEHNR and CDR2 FQNEAQ come from the germline V gene (reference sequence). V lost 4 bases and J lost 0, with 12 bases in between. The CDR3 has 15 residues. The chain's CDR3 is CASSSQGDMNTEAFF. In DNA, the CDR3 is TGTGCCAGCAGCTCTCAGGGAGATATGAACACTGAAGCTTTCTTT. Drawing the rest from reference TRBV7-9 and TRBJ1-1, the complete variable domain is DTGVSQNPRHKITKRGQNVTFRCDPISEHNRLYWYRQTLGQGPEFLTYFQNEAQLEKSRLLSDRFSAERPKGSFSTLEIQRTEQGDSAMYLCASSSQGDMNTEAFFGQGTRLTVV.